One and the same sample provided the 17 T cell receptor beta chains below, sequenced in a study of breast tumors, draining lymph nodes, adjacent tissues. TCRdb analysed the multiplex PCR reads with MiXCR anew, one entry per CDR3 protein. Here the sample spans tens of thousands of distinct CDR3 sequences, 23% being singletons. The sequenced sample consisted of breast tumor tissue. The receptors were sampled from a female donor with breast cancer. Some clones in this sample may be carry-over from other donors' samples.

The sample holds many counts of this clonotype. The chain has TRBV13 and TRBJ2-2, with D perhaps TRBD1 (6 bases). This CDR3 has 16 residues. The germline CDR1 and CDR2 sequences are PRHDT and FYEKMQ (reference sequence). Trimming took off 8 bases at V and 14 bases at J, with 30 bases between the two ends. This CDR3 reads CASGIYWGQRPGKLFF. CDR3 nucleotide sequence: TGTGCCAGCGGGATCTATTGGGGACAAAGACCGGGGAAACTGTTTTTT. The whole variable domain, filled in from reference TRBV13 and TRBJ2-2, reads AAGVIQSPRHLIKEKRETATLKCYPIPRHDTVYWYQQGPGQDPQFLISFYEKMQSDKGSIPDRFSAQQFSDYHSELNMSSLELGDSALYFCASGIYWGQRPGKLFFGEGSRLTVL.

This clonotype was picked up one time. The V gene is TRBV4-1, the J gene TRBJ2-1, with 12 bases lining up with TRBD2. This CDR3 is 15 amino acids long. The J segment lost 6 bases and the V segment lost 6 bases, leaving 6 bases of the junction unmatched. Germline V CDR1 and CDR2: MGHRA, YSYEKL. CDR3 protein: CASRLAGGRSNEQFF. Here the CDR3 DNA reads TGCGCCAGCAGGCTAGCGGGAGGGAGGAGCAATGAGCAGTTCTTC.

In regard to this clonotype: Germline is not matched at one junction end, which may reflect a read error. The V and J genes are TRBV2 and TRBJ1-4, with a weak D call TRBD1 (6 bases). Germline values: CDR1 SNHLY, CDR2 FYNNEI. The CDR3 spans 16 residues. This chain's CDR3 is CASSERGLATSEKLFF. DNA of the CDR3: TGTGCCAGCAGTGAGCGGGGGCTGGCTACTAGTGAAAAACTGTTTTTT.

This clonotype rates as medium-sized. V is TRBV19 and J is TRBJ1-5; 8 bases line up with TRBD1. Germline V CDR1 and CDR2: LNHDA, SQIVND (reference sequence). V was pared by 6 bases and J by 3 bases, with 10 bases of the junction left unmatched. The CDR3 spans 16 residues. CDR3 in amino acids: CASRIEGQGVNQPQHF. The CDR3 DNA sequence: TGTGCCAGTAGGATTGAAGGACAGGGAGTCAATCAGCCCCAGCATTTT.

Ten or more counts support this clonotype. In DNA form, the CDR3 reads TGCAGCGTTGGGTGGATCAACTATGGCTACACCTTC. Its protein is CSVGWINYGYTF. The genes are TRBV29-1 and TRBJ1-2; D not certain. Germline V gene lookup returns CDR1 SQVTM and CDR2 ANQGSEA. This CDR3 spans 12 amino acids. Trimming took 4 bases from V and 2 from J, leaving 8 bases between them.

This clonotype showed up many times. This chain links TRBV2 with TRBJ1-5, with 8 positions matching TRBD1. This CDR3 has 15 amino acids. Germline-derived CDR1 and CDR2 are SNHLY and FYNNEI. The ends lost 5 bases at V and 10 bases at J; junction bases unmatched: 13. CDR3 region: CASSWDRTAGDPQHF. CDR3 nucleotides: TGTGCCAGCAGTTGGGACAGGACCGCCGGAGATCCCCAGCATTTT.

This clonotype was recorded only once. The chain is built from TRBV12-3 or TRBV12-4 and TRBJ1-1, with 7 bases that match TRBD1. Trimming cost V 6 bases and J 11 bases; bases outside gene matches: 12. The CDR3 totals 13 residues. CDR3: CASRDRSQVAAFF. CDR3 coding DNA: TGTGCCAGCAGGGACAGGTCACAAGTTGCTGCTTTCTTT.

In its sample, this clonotype was seen many times. V is TRBV3-1 and J is TRBJ2-3, with 12 bases matching TRBD2. CDR3 length equals 15 residues. Trimming took 5 bases from V and 3 from J; bases not matched to a gene: 3. Germline CDR1 reads LGHDT; CDR2 reads YNNKEL (reference sequence). The CDR3 DNA follows: TGTGCCAGCAGCACCGGACTAGCGGGAACAGATACGCAGTATTTT. Translated, it gives CASSTGLAGTDTQYF.

This clonotype appeared a few times. This chain connects TRBV6-5 to TRBJ1-1; D gene ambiguous. The CDR3 is 12 residues long. V was trimmed by 6 bases and J by 6 bases, leaving 11 bases between them. Germline CDR1 is MNHEY and CDR2 is SVGAGI. The CDR3 DNA is TGTGCCAGCAGCCTTAGTGGGGCTGAAGCTTTCTTT. Translation: CASSLSGAEAFF.

This clonotype was seen many times. The rearrangement links TRBV19 to TRBJ2-5; 9 positions match TRBD1. V trimming: 10 bases; J trimming: 5 bases; junction bases outside the gene matches: 8. Germline assignment: CDR1 LNHDA and CDR2 SQIVND (reference sequence). This CDR3 contains 13 residues. The CDR3 DNA sequence: TGTGCCAAATACAGGGGGCGGGAGGAGACCCAGTACTTC. It yields the protein CAKYRGREETQYF.

This clonotype was recorded at least ten times. The CDR3 protein is CASNIAGIETQYF. In nucleotides, the CDR3 is TGTGCCAGCAACATAGCGGGAATAGAGACCCAGTACTTC. The chain joins TRBV6-6 to TRBJ2-5; TRBD2 matches at 8 bases. J lost 4 bases, V lost 7 bases, and 5 bases had no gene match. The CDR3 loop spans 13 amino acids. The germline gives CDR1 MNHNY, CDR2 SVGAGI (reference sequence).

This clonotype has a count of ten or more. The chain couples TRBV2 to TRBJ1-2, with a possible D match to TRBD1 (6 bases). The germline V gene has CDR1 SNHLY and CDR2 FYNNEI. The CDR3 contains 15 residues. V lost 2 bases and J lost 4, with 14 bases in between. CDR3 in amino acids: CASSEIGTNFYGYTF. CDR3 nucleotide sequence: TGTGCCAGCAGTGAAATCGGGACAAACTTCTATGGCTACACCTTC.

This chain's CDR3 is CASSRPGQIQETQYF. CDR3 nucleotides: TGTGCCAGCAGTCGCCCGGGACAGATTCAAGAGACCCAGTACTTC. The rearrangement joins TRBV7-9 to TRBJ2-5; 7 bases fit TRBD1. From germline, CDR1 is SEHNR and CDR2 FQNEAQ (reference sequence). J gave up 2 bases and V 6 bases, and 9 bases lay outside the gene matches. The CDR3 runs 15 residues. Using reference TRBV7-9 and TRBJ2-5 for the parts outside the CDR3, the full variable domain is DTGVSQNPRHKITKRGQNVTFRCDPISEHNRLYWYRQTLGQGPEFLTYFQNEAQLEKSRLLSDRFSAERPKGSFSTLEIQRTEQGDSAMYLCASSRPGQIQETQYFGPGTRLLVL.

This clonotype showed up many times. This CDR3 is CASSLEGLSGNTIYF. CDR3 sequence (DNA): TGCGCCAGCAGCTTGGAAGGGCTCTCTGGAAACACCATATATTTT. The chain links TRBV5-1 to TRBJ1-3; no reliable D call. Between the trimmed V and J ends, which lost 0 bases and 0 bases, there was a span of 7 bases. This CDR3 region has 15 residues. CDR1 and CDR2 from the germline V gene are SGHRS and YFSETQ.

This clonotype appeared a few times. V and J are TRBV3-1 and TRBJ1-3; no clear D gene. V lost 2 bases and J lost 3, with 11 bases in between. Germline V gene data show CDR1 as LGHDT and CDR2 as YNNKEL (reference sequence). The CDR3 loop spans 15 amino acids. The CDR3 sequence: CASSQTSGGGNTIYF. The CDR3 bases are TGTGCCAGCAGCCAAACGTCGGGCGGTGGAAACACCATATATTTT.

This clonotype was picked up a small number of times. The chain carries TRBV28 and TRBJ1-5; 7 bases are a match to TRBD1. The ends lost 5 bases at V and 7 bases at J; junction bases unmatched: 17. The CDR3 covers 17 residues. Germline CDR1 MDHEN, CDR2 SYDVKM. The CDR3 DNA sequence: TGTGCCAGCAGTCCGAACCTAGGGGGCGCGGTGAGACAGCCCCAGCATTTT. Residues: CASSPNLGGAVRQPQHF. Full variable domain (missing parts from reference TRBV28 and TRBJ1-5): DVKVTQSSRYLVKRTGEKVFLECVQDMDHENMFWYRQDPGLGLRLIYFSYDVKMKEKGDIPEGYSVSREKKERFSLILESASTNQTSMYLCASSPNLGGAVRQPQHFGDGTRLSIL.

This clonotype was picked up a small number of times. The V call is TRBV3-1, the J call TRBJ2-1; 7 bases agree with TRBD2. The ends lost 4 bases at V and 6 bases at J; junction bases unmatched: 12. The germline V gene encodes CDR1 LGHDT and CDR2 YNNKEL (reference sequence). This CDR3 comprises 16 residues. Here the CDR3 reads CASSPTLRELVNEQFF. The CDR3 bases are TGTGCCAGCAGCCCCACTTTGCGGGAGTTGGTCAATGAGCAGTTCTTC.